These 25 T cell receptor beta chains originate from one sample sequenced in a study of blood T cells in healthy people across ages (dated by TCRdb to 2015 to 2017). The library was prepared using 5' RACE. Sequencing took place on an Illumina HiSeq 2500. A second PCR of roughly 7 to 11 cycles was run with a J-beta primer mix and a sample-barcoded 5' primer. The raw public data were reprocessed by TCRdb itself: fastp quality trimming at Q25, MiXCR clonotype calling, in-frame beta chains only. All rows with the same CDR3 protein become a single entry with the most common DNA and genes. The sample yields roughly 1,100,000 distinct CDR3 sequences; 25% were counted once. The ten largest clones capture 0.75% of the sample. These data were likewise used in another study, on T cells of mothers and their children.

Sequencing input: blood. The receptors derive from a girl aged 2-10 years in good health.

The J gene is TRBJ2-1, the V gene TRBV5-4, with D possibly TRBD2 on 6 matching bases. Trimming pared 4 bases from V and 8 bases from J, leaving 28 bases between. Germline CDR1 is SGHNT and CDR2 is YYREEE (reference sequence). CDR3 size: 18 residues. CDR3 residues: CASSPLPAGPESLYEQFF. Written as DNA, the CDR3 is TGTGCCAGCAGCCCCCTCCCTGCGGGACCTGAATCTTTGTATGAGCAGTTCTTC.

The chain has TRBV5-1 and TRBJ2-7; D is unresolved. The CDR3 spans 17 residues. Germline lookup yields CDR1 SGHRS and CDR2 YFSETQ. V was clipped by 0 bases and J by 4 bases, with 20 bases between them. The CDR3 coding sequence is TGCGCCAGCAGCTTGGTGCCATCCGAATCGGGCCCATACGAGCAGTACTTC. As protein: CASSLVPSESGPYEQYF.

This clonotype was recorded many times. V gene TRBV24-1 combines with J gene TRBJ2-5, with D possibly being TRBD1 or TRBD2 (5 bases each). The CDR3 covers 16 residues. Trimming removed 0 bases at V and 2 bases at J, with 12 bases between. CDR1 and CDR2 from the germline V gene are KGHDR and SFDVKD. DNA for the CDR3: TGTGCCACCAGTGATTTGCAGTTTGGGGGTCAAGAGACCCAGTACTTC. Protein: CATSDLQFGGQETQYF.

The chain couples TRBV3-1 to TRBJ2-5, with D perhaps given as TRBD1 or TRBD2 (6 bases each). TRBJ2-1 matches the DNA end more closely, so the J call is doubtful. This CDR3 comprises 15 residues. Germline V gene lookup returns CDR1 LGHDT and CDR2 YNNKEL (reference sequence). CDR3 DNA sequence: TGTGCCAGCAGCCATCTCGGGAAGGGGGGAAATGAGCAGTTCTTC. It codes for CASSHLGKGGNEQFF.

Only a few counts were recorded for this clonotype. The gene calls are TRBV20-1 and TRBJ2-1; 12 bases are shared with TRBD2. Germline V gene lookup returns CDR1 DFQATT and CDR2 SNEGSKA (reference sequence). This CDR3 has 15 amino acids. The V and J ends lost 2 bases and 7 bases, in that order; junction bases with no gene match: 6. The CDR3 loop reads CSARSSGGAGNEQFF. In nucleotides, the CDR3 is TGCAGTGCTAGATCTAGCGGGGGGGCCGGAAATGAGCAGTTCTTC.

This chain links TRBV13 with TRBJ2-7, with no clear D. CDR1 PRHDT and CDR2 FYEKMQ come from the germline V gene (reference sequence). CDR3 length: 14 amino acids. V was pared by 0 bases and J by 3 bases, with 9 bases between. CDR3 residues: CASSLGRTDYEQYF. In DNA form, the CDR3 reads TGTGCCAGCAGCTTAGGGAGGACCGACTACGAGCAGTACTTC.

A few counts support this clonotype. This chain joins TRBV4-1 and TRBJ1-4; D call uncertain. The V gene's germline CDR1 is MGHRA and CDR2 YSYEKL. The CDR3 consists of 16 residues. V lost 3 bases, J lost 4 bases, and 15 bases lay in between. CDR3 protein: CASSHSLADYNEKLFF. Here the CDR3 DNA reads TGCGCCAGCAGCCACTCCCTGGCAGATTATAATGAAAAACTGTTTTTT.

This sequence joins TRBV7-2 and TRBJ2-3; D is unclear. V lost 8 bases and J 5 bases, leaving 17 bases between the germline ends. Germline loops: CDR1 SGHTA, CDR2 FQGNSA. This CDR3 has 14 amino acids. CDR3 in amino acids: CASRYDPVGDTQYF. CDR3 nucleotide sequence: TGTGCCAGCCGTTACGACCCCGTCGGAGATACGCAGTATTTT.

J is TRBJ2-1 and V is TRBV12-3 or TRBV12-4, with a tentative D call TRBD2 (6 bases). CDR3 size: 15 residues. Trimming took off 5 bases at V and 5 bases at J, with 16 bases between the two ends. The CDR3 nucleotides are TGTGCCAGCAGTCCCGTGGGGGGATCGCACAATGAGCAGTTCTTC. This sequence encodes CASSPVGGSHNEQFF.

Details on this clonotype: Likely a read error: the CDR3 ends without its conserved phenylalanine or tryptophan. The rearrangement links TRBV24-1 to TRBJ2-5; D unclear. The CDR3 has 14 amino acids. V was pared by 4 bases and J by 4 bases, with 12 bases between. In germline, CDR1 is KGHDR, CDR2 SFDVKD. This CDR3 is CATSDPHWGETQYS. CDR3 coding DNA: TGTGCCACCAGTGACCCCCACTGGGGAGAGACCCAGTACTCC.

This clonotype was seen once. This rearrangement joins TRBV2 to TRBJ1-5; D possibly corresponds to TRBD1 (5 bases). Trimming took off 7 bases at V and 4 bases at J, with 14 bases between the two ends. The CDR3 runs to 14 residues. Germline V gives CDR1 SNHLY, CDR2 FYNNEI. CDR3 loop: CASTERQRNQPQHF. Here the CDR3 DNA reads TGTGCCAGCACAGAAAGACAGAGAAATCAGCCCCAGCATTTT.

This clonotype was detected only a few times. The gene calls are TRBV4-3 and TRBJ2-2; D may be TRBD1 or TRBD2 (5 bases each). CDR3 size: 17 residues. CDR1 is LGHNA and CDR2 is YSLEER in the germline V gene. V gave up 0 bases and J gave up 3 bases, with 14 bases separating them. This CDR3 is CASSQDERGLHTGELFF. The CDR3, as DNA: TGCGCCAGCAGCCAAGATGAGAGGGGCCTGCACACCGGGGAGCTGTTTTTT.

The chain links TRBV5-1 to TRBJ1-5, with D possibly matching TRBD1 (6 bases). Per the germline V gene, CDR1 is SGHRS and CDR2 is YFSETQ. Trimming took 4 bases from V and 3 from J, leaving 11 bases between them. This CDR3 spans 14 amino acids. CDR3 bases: TGCGCCAGCAGCACCGGACAGTTCAATCAGCCCCAGCATTTT. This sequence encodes CASSTGQFNQPQHF. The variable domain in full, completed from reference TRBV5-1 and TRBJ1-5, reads KAGVTQTPRYLIKTRGQQVTLSCSPISGHRSVSWYQQTPGQGLQFLFEYFSETQRNKGNFPGRFSGRQFSNSRSEMNVSTLELGDSALYLCASSTGQFNQPQHFGDGTRLSIL.

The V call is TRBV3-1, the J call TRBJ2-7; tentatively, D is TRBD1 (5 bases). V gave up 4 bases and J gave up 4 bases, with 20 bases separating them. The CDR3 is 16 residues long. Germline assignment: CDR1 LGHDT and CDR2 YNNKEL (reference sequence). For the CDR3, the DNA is TGTGCCAGCAGCCCTACTGAGACAGAGCCGCTTTACGAGCAGTACTTC. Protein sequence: CASSPTETEPLYEQYF.

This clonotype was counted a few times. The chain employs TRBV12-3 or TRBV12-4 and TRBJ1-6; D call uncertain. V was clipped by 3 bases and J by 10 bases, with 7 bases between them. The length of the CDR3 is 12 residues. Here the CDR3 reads CASSLWESPLHF. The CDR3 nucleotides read TGTGCCAGCAGTTTGTGGGAATCACCCCTCCACTTT.

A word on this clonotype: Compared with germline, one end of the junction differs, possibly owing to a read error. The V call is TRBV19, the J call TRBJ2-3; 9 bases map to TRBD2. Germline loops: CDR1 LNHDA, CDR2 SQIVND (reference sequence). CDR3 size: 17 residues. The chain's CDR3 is CASTAPGGRAVGDTRYF. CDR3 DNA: TGTGCCAGCACCGCCCCGGGCGGGAGGGCCGTAGGAGATACGCGGTATTTT.

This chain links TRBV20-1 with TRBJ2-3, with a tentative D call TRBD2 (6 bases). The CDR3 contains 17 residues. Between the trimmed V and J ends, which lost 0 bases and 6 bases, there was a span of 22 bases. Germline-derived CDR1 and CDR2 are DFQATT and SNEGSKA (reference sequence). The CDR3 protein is CSARDPDGLHEGDTQYF. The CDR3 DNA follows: TGCAGTGCTAGAGATCCGGACGGACTACACGAGGGGGATACGCAGTATTTT.

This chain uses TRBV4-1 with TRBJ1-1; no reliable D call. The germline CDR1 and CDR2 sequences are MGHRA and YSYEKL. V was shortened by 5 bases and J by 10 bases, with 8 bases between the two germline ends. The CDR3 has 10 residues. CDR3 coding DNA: TGCGCCAGCAGCAAGGGAGGAGCTTTCTTT. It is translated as CASSKGGAFF.

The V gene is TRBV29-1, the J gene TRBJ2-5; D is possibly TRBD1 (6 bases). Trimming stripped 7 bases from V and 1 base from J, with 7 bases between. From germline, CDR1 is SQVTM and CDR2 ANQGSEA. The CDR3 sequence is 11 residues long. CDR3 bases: TGCAGCGGGACAGCCCAAGAGACCCAGTACTTC. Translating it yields CSGTAQETQYF.

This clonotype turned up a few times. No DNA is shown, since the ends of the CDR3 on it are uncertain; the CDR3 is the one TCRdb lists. The CDR3 reads CASSFLWSPGKNTPETQYF. The chain joins TRBV7-6 to TRBJ2-5; TRBD1 is the table's D call, not checked against the DNA. Germline lookup yields CDR1 SGHVS and CDR2 FNYEAQ. The CDR3 sequence runs 19 residues, both termini included.

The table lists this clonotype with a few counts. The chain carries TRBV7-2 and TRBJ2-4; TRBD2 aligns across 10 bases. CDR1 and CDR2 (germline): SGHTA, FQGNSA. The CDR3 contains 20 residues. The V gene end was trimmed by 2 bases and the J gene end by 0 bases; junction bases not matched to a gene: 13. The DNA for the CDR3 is TGTGCCAGCAGCTTAAGATCAGCGGGGGGGCTCTTTGAAGCCAAAAACATTCAGTACTTC. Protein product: CASSLRSAGGLFEAKNIQYF.

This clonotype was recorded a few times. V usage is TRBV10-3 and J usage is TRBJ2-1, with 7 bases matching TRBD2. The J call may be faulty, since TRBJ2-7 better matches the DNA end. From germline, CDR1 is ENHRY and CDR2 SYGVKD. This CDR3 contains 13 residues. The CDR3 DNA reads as TGTGCCGGAGGCCCGGCGGGAGACTACGAGCAGTACTTC. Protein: CAGGPAGDYEQYF.

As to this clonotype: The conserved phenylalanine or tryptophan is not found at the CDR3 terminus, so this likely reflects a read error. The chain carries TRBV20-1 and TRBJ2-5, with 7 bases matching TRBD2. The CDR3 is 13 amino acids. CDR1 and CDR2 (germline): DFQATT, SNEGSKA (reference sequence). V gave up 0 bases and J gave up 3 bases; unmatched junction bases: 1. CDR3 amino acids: CSAREGGKETQYC. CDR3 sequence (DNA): TGCAGTGCTAGAGAGGGGGGGAAAGAGACCCAGTACTGC.

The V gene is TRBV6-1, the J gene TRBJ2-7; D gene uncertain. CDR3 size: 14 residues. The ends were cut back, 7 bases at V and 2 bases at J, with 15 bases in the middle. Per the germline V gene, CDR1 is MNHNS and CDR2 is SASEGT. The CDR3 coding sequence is TGTGCCAGCACCCCGGCCGGTGGGGCCTACGAGCAGTACTTC. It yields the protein CASTPAGGAYEQYF.

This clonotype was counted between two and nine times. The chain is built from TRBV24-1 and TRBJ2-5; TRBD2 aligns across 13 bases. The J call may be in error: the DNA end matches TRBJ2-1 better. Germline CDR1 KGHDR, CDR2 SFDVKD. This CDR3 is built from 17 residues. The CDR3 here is CATSDRPGLAGRNEQFF. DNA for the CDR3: TGTGCCACCAGTGATCGACCGGGACTAGCGGGGCGTAATGAGCAGTTCTTC.